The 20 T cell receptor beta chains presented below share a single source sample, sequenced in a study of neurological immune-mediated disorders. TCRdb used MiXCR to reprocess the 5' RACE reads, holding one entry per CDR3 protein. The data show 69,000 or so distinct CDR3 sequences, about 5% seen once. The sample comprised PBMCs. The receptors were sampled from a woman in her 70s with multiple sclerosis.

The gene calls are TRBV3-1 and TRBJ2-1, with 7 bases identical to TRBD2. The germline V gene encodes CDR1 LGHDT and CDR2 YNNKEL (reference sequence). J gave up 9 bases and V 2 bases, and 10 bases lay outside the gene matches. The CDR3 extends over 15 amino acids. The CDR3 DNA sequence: TGTGCCAGCAGCCAACGGGCGGGGGAAAGTGGTGAGCAGTTCTTC. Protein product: CASSQRAGESGEQFF.

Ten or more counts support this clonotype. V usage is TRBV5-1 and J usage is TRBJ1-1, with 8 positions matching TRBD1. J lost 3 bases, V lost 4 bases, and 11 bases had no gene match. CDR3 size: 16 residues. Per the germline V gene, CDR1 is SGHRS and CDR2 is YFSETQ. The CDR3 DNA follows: TGCGCCAGCAGCCCACCCGGACAGGGCGGGTACACTGAAGCTTTCTTT. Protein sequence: CASSPPGQGGYTEAFF.

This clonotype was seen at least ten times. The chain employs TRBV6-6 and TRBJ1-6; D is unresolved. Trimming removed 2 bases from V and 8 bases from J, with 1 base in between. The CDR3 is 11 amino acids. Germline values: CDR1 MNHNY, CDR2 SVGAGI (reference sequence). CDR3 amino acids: CASSYDSPLHF. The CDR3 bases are TGTGCCAGCAGTTACGATTCACCCCTCCACTTT.

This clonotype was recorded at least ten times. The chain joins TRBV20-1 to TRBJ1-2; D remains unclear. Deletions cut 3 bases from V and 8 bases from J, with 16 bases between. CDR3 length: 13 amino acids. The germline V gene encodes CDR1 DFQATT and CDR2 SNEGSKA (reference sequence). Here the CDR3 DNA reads TGCAGTGCTAGCGCGGGGTTGGAACGCGGCTACACCTTC. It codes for CSASAGLERGYTF.

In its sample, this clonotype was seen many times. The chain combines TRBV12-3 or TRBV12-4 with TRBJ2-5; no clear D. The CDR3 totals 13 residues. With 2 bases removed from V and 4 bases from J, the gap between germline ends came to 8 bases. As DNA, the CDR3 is TGTGCCAGCAGTTTAAGGATTGGAGAGACCCAGTACTTC. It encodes CASSLRIGETQYF.

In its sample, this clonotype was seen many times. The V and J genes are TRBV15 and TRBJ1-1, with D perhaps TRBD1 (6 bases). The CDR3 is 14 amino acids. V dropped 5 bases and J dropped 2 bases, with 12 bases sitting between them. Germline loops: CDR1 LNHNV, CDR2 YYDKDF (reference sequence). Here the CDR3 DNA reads TGTGCCACCAGCCGGGGGGGCCGAAACACTGAAGCTTTCTTT. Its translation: CATSRGGRNTEAFF. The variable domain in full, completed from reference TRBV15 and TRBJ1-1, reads DAMVIQNPRYQVTQFGKPVTLSCSQTLNHNVMYWYQQKSSQAPKLLFHYYDKDFNNEADTPDNFQSRRPNTSFCFLDIRSPGLGDTAMYLCATSRGGRNTEAFFGQGTRLTVV.

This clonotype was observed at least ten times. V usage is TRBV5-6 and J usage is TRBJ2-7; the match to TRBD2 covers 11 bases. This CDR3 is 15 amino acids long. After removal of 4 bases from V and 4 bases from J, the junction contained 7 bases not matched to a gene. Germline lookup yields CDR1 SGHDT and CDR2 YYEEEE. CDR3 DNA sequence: TGTGCCAGCAGCGTACTAGCGGGAGCACGATACGAGCAGTACTTC. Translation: CASSVLAGARYEQYF.

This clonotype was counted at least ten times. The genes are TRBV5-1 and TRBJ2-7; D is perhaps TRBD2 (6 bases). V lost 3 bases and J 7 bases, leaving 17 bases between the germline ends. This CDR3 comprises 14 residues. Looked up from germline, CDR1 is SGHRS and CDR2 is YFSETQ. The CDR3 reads CASSSQGGLREQYF. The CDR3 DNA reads TGCGCCAGCAGCTCTCAGGGCGGACTACGGGAGCAGTACTTC. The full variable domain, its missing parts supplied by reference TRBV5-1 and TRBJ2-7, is KAGVTQTPRYLIKTRGQQVTLSCSPISGHRSVSWYQQTPGQGLQFLFEYFSETQRNKGNFPGRFSGRQFSNSRSEMNVSTLELGDSALYLCASSSQGGLREQYFGPGTRLTVT.

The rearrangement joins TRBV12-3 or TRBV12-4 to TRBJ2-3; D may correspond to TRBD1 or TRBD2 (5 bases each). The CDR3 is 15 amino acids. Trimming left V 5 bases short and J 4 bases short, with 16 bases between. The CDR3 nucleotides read TGTGCCAGCAGTCGGGACGGTTTGGAGGCAGATACGCAGTATTTT. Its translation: CASSRDGLEADTQYF.

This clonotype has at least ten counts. The CDR3 DNA reads TGCAGTGCTAGAGCTGCGAACACTGAAGCTTTCTTT. Its protein is CSARAANTEAFF. The J gene is TRBJ1-1, the V gene TRBV20-1; D gene uncertain. The CDR3 totals 12 residues. The V gene lost 1 base and the J gene lost 1 base, with 4 bases spanning the gap. Germline V gene lookup returns CDR1 DFQATT and CDR2 SNEGSKA (reference sequence).

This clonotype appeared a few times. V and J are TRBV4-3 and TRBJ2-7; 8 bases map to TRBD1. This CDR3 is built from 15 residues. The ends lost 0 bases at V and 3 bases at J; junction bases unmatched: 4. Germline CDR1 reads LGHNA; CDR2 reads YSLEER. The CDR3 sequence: CASSQEGQARYEQYF. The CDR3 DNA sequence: TGCGCCAGCAGCCAAGAGGGACAGGCCCGCTACGAGCAGTACTTC.

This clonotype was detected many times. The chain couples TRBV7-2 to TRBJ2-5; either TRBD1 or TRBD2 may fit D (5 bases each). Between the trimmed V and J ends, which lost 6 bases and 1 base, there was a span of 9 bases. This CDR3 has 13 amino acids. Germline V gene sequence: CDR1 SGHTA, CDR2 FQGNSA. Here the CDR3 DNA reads TGTGCCAGCAGGAGGGGCCTCCAAGAGACCCAGTACTTC. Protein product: CASRRGLQETQYF.

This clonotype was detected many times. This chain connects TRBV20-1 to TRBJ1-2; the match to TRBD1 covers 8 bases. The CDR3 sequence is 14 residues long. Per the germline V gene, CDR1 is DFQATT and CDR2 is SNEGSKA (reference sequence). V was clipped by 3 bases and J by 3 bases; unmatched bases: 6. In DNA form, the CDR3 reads TGCAGTGCTAGGTCAGGGGGCAAGGACTATGGCTACACCTTC. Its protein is CSARSGGKDYGYTF.

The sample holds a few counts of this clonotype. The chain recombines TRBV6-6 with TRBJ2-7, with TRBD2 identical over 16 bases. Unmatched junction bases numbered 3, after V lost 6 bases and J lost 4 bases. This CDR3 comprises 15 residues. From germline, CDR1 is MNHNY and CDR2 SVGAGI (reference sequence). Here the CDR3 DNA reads TGTGCCAGCAGAGGGACTAGCGGGGGGGAGTACGAGCAGTACTTC. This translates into CASRGTSGGEYEQYF.

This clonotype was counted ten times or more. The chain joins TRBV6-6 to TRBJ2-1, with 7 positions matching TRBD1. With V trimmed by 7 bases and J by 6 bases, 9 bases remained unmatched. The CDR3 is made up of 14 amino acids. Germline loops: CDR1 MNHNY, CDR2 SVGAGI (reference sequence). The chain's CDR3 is CASKMDGTANEQFF. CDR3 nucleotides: TGTGCCAGCAAGATGGATGGGACAGCCAATGAGCAGTTCTTC.

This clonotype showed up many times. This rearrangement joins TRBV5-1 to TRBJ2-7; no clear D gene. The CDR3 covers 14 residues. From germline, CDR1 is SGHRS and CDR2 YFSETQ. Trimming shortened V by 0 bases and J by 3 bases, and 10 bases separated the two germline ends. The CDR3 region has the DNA TGCGCCAGCAGCTTGGTTGCGGAGTACTACGAGCAGTACTTC. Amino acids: CASSLVAEYYEQYF.

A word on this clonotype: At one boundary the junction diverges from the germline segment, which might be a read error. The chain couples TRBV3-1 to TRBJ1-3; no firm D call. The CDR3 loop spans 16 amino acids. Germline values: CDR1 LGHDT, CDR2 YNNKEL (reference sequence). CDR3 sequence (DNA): TGTGCCAGCAGCCAAGAAGTCCGCCGGATTGGAAAAACCATATATTTT. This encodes CASSQEVRRIGKTIYF.

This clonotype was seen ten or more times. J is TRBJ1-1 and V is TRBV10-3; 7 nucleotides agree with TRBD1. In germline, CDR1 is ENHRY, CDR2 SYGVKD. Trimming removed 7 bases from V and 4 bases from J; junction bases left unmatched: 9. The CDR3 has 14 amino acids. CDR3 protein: CAITRGQMSTEAFF. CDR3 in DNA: TGTGCCATCACCCGGGGACAGATGAGCACTGAAGCTTTCTTT.

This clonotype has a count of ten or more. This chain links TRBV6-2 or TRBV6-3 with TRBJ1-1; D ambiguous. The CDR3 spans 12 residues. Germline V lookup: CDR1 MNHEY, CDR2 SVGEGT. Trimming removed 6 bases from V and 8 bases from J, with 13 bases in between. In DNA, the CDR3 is TGTGCCAGCAGCCGAGTTCGGACCGAAGCTTTCTTT. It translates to CASSRVRTEAFF.

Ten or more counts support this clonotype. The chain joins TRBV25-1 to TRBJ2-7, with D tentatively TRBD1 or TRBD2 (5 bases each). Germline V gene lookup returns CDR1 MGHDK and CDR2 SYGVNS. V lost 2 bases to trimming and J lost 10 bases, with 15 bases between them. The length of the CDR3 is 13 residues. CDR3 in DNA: TGTGCCAGCAGTGAAGGGGGACGGGCCGAACAGTACTTC. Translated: CASSEGGRAEQYF.